This TCR beta chain was documented in a study of blood T cell repertoires in COVID-19. Study context: Whether acute or convalescent, the COVID-19 samples came from the United States, Italy and Spain.

The assay was immunoSEQ multiplex PCR, and TCRdb's table has in-frame clones only and misses some. The sample includes 200,000 to 250,000 clones, approximately 83% of them seen just once. CDR1 and CDR2 (germline): SGHRS, YFSETQ. The CDR3 has 17 residues. V shed 1 base, J shed 3 bases, and the junction held 8 bases outside the gene matches. J is TRBJ2-1 and V is TRBV5-1; 9 nucleotides line up with TRBD2. The sequence was obtained from a woman between 25 and 40 years old who had recovered from COVID-19. The source material was peripheral blood. CDR3 bases: TGCGCCAGCAGCTTGTCCGCAGCGGGGGGCAACTACAATGAGCAGTTCTTC. Protein: CASSLSAAGGNYNEQFF. The whole variable domain, filled in from reference TRBV5-1 and TRBJ2-1, reads KAGVTQTPRYLIKTRGQQVTLSCSPISGHRSVSWYQQTPGQGLQFLFEYFSETQRNKGNFPGRFSGRQFSNSRSEMNVSTLELGDSALYLCASSLSAAGGNYNEQFFGPGTRLTVL.